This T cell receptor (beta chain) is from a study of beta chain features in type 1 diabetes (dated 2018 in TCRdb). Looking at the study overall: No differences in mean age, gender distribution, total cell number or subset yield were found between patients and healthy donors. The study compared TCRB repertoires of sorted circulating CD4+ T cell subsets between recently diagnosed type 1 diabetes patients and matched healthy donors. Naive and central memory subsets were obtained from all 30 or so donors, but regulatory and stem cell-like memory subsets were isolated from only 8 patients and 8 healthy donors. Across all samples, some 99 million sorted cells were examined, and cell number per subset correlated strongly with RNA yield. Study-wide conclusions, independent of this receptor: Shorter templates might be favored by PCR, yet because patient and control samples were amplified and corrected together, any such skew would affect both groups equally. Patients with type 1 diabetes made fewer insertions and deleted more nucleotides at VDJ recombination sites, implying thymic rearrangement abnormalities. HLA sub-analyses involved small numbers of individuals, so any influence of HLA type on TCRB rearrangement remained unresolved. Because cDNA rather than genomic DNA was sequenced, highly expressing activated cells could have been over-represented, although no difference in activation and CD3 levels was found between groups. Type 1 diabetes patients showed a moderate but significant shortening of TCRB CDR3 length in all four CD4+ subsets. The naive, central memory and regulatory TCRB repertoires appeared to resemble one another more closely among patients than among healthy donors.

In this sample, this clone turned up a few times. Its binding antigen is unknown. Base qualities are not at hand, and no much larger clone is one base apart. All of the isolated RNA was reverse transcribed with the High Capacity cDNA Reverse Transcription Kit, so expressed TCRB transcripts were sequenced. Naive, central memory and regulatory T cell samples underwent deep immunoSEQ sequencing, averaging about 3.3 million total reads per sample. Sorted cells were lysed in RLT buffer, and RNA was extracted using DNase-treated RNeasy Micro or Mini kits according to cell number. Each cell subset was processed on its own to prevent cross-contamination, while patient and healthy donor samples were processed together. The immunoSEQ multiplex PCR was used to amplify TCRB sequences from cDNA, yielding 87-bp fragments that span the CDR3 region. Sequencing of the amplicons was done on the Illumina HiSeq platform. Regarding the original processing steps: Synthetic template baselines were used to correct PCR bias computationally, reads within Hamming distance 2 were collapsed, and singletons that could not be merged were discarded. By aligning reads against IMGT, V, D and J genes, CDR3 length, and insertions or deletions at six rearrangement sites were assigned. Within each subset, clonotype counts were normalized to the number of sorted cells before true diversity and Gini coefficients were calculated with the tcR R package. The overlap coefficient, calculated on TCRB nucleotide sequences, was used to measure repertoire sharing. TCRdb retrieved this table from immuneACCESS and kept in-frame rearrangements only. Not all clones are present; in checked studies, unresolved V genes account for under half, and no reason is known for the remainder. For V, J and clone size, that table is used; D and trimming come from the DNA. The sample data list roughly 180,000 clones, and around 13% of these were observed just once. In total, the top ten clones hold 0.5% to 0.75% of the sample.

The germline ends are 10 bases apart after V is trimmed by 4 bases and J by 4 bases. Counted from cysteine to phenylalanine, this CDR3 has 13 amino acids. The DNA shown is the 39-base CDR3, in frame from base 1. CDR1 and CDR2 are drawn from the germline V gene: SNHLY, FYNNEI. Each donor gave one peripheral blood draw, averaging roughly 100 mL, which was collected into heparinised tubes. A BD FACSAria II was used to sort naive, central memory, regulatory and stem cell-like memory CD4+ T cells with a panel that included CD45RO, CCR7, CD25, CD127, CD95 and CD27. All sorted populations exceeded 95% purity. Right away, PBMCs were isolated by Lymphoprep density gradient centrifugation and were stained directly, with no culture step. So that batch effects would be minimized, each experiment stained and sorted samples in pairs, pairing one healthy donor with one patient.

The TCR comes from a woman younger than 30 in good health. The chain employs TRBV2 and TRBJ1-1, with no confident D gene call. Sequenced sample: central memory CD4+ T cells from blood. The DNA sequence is TGTGCCAGCAGTGTATTGGAGGCCACTGAAGCTTTCTTT. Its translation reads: CASSVLEATEAFF.